These 17 T cell receptor beta chains share one sample of origin, sequenced in a study of early T cells in non-severe SARS-CoV-2 infection. One entry per CDR3 protein results from TCRdb running MiXCR on the 5' RACE reads. The sample shows approximately 58,000 distinct CDR3 sequences, roughly 6.8% of them seen only once. Input material: whole blood. The receptors were gathered from an adult who was a healthcare worker with PCR-confirmed SARS-CoV-2 infection or an uninfected control (not recorded which).

The chain couples TRBV4-2 to TRBJ2-7, with a tentative D call TRBD1 (6 bases). The CDR3 runs 16 residues. CDR1 is LGHNA, CDR2 YNFKEQ, per germline. V dropped 1 base and J dropped 5 bases, with 18 bases sitting between them. This chain's CDR3 is CASSQGRNRVHDEQYF. CDR3 sequence (DNA): TGTGCCAGCAGCCAAGGAAGAAACAGGGTCCACGACGAGCAGTACTTC.

The chain links TRBV20-1 to TRBJ2-5, with 9 bases that match TRBD2. The CDR3 spans 15 residues. Per germline, CDR1 DFQATT and CDR2 SNEGSKA (reference sequence). V shed 6 bases, J shed 3 bases, and the junction held 11 bases outside the gene matches. The CDR3 nucleotides are TGCAGTGCACCTGAAGCGGGGGGCGTAAAAGAGACCCAGTACTTC. Protein product: CSAPEAGGVKETQYF.

This clonotype has at least ten counts. This chain uses TRBV5-1 with TRBJ2-7, with unresolved D. The V gene's germline CDR1 is SGHRS and CDR2 YFSETQ. The V end lost 0 bases, the J end lost 3 bases, and 7 bases lay between the germline ends. CDR3 length: 13 amino acids. In DNA, the CDR3 is TGCGCCAGCAGCTTGGACCCCCACTACGAGCAGTACTTC. Translated: CASSLDPHYEQYF.

This clonotype was recorded at least ten times. The junction departs from the called germline gene at one end, perhaps through a read error. The CDR3 DNA sequence: TGTGCCAGCACCCGAGGGACTAGCGGGGGCCCGCGGGATTTT. It is translated as CASTRGTSGGPRDF. This chain uses TRBV6-2 or TRBV6-3 with TRBJ2-2; 14 nucleotides match TRBD2. CDR1 and CDR2 from the germline V gene are MNHEY and SVGEGT. The CDR3 length is 14 residues.

V and J are TRBV18 and TRBJ2-1; TRBD1 agrees at 8 bases. The V gene end was trimmed by 3 bases and the J gene end by 6 bases; junction bases not matched to a gene: 10. Germline CDR1 is KGHSH and CDR2 is LQKENI. This CDR3 has 16 amino acids. The CDR3 nucleotides read TGTGCCAGCTCACCTGAGTGGCAGGGGGCGGGCAATGAGCAGTTCTTC. Protein sequence: CASSPEWQGAGNEQFF.

The chain combines TRBV6-2 or TRBV6-3 with TRBJ2-3; tentative D call: TRBD2 (5 bases). Germline V CDR1 and CDR2: MNHEY, SVGEGT. CDR3 length equals 15 residues. Trimming shortened V by 2 bases and J by 5 bases, and 14 bases separated the two germline ends. DNA of the CDR3: TGTGCCAGCAGTTACCAAGCGGCCTTGGGAGATACGCAGTATTTT. Translating gives CASSYQAALGDTQYF.

This clonotype was counted many times. The chain recombines TRBV7-6 with TRBJ2-3; D is uncertain. Between the trimmed V and J ends, which lost 4 bases and 6 bases, there was a span of 8 bases. Looked up from germline, CDR1 is SGHVS and CDR2 is FNYEAQ. CDR3 size: 12 residues. Here the CDR3 DNA reads TGTGCCAGCAGCTCCCGACGGGATACGCAGTATTTT. As protein: CASSSRRDTQYF. The entire variable domain, with the rest obtained from reference TRBV7-6 and TRBJ2-3, is as follows: GAGVSQSPRYKVTKRGQDVALRCDPISGHVSLYWYRQALGQGPEFLTYFNYEAQQDKSGLPNDRFSAERPEGSISTLTIQRTEQRDSAMYRCASSSRRDTQYFGPGTRLTVL.

The V and J genes are TRBV2 and TRBJ2-5; no clear D gene. V lost 4 bases, J lost 3 bases, and 12 bases lay in between. Germline-derived CDR1 and CDR2 are SNHLY and FYNNEI. The CDR3 spans 14 residues. CDR3 protein: CASSARQLEETQYF. Here the CDR3 DNA reads TGTGCCAGCAGTGCTAGGCAGTTAGAAGAGACCCAGTACTTC. Complete variable domain (other parts from reference TRBV2 and TRBJ2-5): EPEVTQTPSHQVTQMGQEVILRCVPISNHLYFYWYRQILGQKVEFLVSFYNNEISEKSEIFDDQFSVERPDGSNFTLKIRSTKLEDSAMYFCASSARQLEETQYFGPGTRLLVL.

This clonotype showed up many times. The chain couples TRBV20-1 to TRBJ2-3, with TRBD1 identical over 7 bases. The junction had 4 bases not matched to a gene; V was cut back by 5 bases and J by 2 bases. The CDR3 length is 13 residues. CDR1 is DFQATT, CDR2 SNEGSKA, per germline (reference sequence). CDR3 in DNA: TGCAGTGCTGGACAGGTCCACACAGATACGCAGTATTTT. This sequence encodes CSAGQVHTDTQYF.

This clonotype was counted ten times or more. CDR3 in amino acids: CSVGATFEQYF. The CDR3, as DNA: TGCAGCGTTGGGGCTACCTTCGAGCAGTACTTC. The J gene is TRBJ2-7, the V gene TRBV29-1; no reliable D call. The CDR3 totals 11 residues. V dropped 4 bases and J dropped 6 bases, with 10 bases sitting between them. CDR1 is SQVTM and CDR2 is ANQGSEA in the germline V gene.

CDR3 DNA sequence: TGTGCCAGCAGCTCGACACCTGACGGGGAAAAACTGTTTTTT. Amino acid sequence: CASSSTPDGEKLFF. The chain couples TRBV7-8 to TRBJ1-4, with no clear D. With 4 bases removed from V and 8 bases from J, the gap between germline ends came to 14 bases. Germline V CDR1 and CDR2: SGHVS, FQNEAQ. The CDR3 is 14 residues long.

The V call is TRBV18, the J call TRBJ2-7; D is undetermined. The CDR3 length is 13 residues. With 0 bases removed from V and 4 bases from J, the gap between germline ends came to 7 bases. CDR1 KGHSH and CDR2 LQKENI come from the germline V gene. CDR3 protein: CASSPPGTYEQYF. For the CDR3, the DNA is TGTGCCAGCTCACCACCGGGAACTTACGAGCAGTACTTC.

This clonotype was counted between two and nine times. This chain uses TRBV7-2 with TRBJ1-2; D unresolved. Trimming took off 5 bases at V and 5 bases at J, with 12 bases between the two ends. Germline CDR1 and CDR2: SGHTA and FQGNSA. This CDR3 region has 13 residues. This CDR3 reads CASSTVSRYGYTF. DNA for the CDR3: TGTGCCAGCAGCACCGTTTCGCGGTATGGCTACACCTTC.

This CDR3 is CASSPPSGAQETQYF. The CDR3, as DNA: TGTGCCAGCAGCCCACCATCGGGGGCCCAAGAGACCCAGTACTTC. The genes are TRBV7-2 and TRBJ2-5; D might be TRBD1 or TRBD2, each matching 6 bases. The V gene lost 5 bases and the J gene lost 1 base, with 14 bases spanning the gap. The CDR3 is 15 amino acids. Germline V CDR1 and CDR2: SGHTA, FQGNSA.

This clonotype was found many times. The V gene is TRBV20-1, the J gene TRBJ1-2; D gene unclear. The germline CDR1 and CDR2 sequences are DFQATT and SNEGSKA (reference sequence). The CDR3 length is 14 residues. V gave up 2 bases and J gave up 0 bases, with 10 bases separating them. The CDR3 here is CSARQAPPNYGYTF. The CDR3 nucleotides read TGCAGTGCTAGACAGGCTCCTCCTAACTATGGCTACACCTTC.

This clonotype has more than one count but fewer than ten. The rearrangement joins TRBV5-1 to TRBJ2-3, with TRBD1 identical over 11 bases. J lost 5 bases, V lost 4 bases, and 3 bases had no gene match. The CDR3 is 14 residues long. From germline, CDR1 is SGHRS and CDR2 YFSETQ. The CDR3 protein is CASSGGQGVDTQYF. The CDR3 DNA follows: TGCGCCAGCAGCGGGGGACAGGGGGTAGATACGCAGTATTTT.

V and J are TRBV4-3 and TRBJ2-1; 9 bases match TRBD2. V gave up 0 bases and J gave up 0 bases; unmatched junction bases: 6. Germline V gene sequence: CDR1 LGHNA, CDR2 YSLEER. The CDR3 is made up of 18 amino acids. The CDR3 DNA reads as TGCGCCAGCAGCCAAGATGGTGCGGGGGGGATCTCCTACAATGAGCAGTTCTTC. Protein product: CASSQDGAGGISYNEQFF.